These 20 T cell receptor beta chains share one sample of origin, sequenced in a study of Ad26.COV2.S vaccination and SARS-CoV-2 variants. Here immunoSEQ multiplex PCR was the method, and the copy in TCRdb shows in-frame clones only, minus some. The repertoire consists of roughly 150,000 clones, with roughly 90% occurring once and the leading ten covering around 5%. This specimen consisted of peripheral blood, obtained after recovery from COVID-19. Source of these receptors: a human donor who had recovered from COVID-19.

The chain recombines TRBV29-1 with TRBJ1-2; maybe TRBD1 (5 bases). CDR1 and CDR2 from the germline V gene are SQVTM and ANQGSEA. Trimming cost V 6 bases and J 2 bases, with 13 bases left between them. The CDR3 consists of 13 residues. CDR3 residues: CSVGEKINYGYTF. CDR3 in DNA: TGCAGCGTGGGGGAGAAGATCAACTATGGCTACACCTTC.

This rearrangement joins TRBV28 to TRBJ1-3; TRBD1 is a possible D gene (6 bases). V shed 6 bases and J shed 4 bases, with 13 bases lying between them. CDR3 length: 14 amino acids. Germline values: CDR1 MDHEN, CDR2 SYDVKM. The CDR3 spells CASSSQGLGNTIYF. The DNA for the CDR3 is TGTGCCAGCAGCTCCCAGGGGCTCGGAAACACCATATATTTT. Full variable domain (remainder filled in from reference TRBV28 and TRBJ1-3): DVKVTQSSRYLVKRTGEKVFLECVQDMDHENMFWYRQDPGLGLRLIYFSYDVKMKEKGDIPEGYSVSREKKERFSLILESASTNQTSMYLCASSSQGLGNTIYFGEGSWLTVV.

The V and J genes are TRBV7-2 and TRBJ2-1, with TRBD1 matching 7 bases. V lost 3 bases to trimming and J lost 0 bases; unmatched junction nucleotides: 2. The CDR3 totals 15 residues. Germline V lookup: CDR1 SGHTA, CDR2 FQGNSA. DNA of the CDR3: TGTGCCAGCAGCTTGACAGGGAACTCCTACAATGAGCAGTTCTTC. This encodes CASSLTGNSYNEQFF.

This sequence joins TRBV6-6 and TRBJ1-6; a weak D match, TRBD1 (5 bases). V lost 4 bases to trimming and J lost 7 bases, with 8 bases between them. Germline V gene data show CDR1 as MNHNY and CDR2 as SVGAGI (reference sequence). The CDR3 contains 13 residues. This CDR3 reads CASSFQGNSPLHF. CDR3 coding DNA: TGTGCCAGCAGTTTCCAGGGCAATTCACCCCTCCACTTT.

This chain links TRBV18 with TRBJ1-2; D remains unclear. This CDR3 region has 15 residues. V was cut by 5 bases and J by 8 bases, with 21 bases left in between. The germline gives CDR1 KGHSH, CDR2 LQKENI. This CDR3 is CASSISLDGFLGYTF. The CDR3 coding sequence is TGTGCCAGCTCAATTTCCCTAGACGGCTTCTTAGGCTACACCTTC.

The rearrangement uses TRBV11-2 and TRBJ2-1, with D possibly matching TRBD1 (5 bases). Germline lookup yields CDR1 SGHAT and CDR2 FQNNGV. V lost 1 base and J 11 bases, leaving 9 bases between the germline ends. CDR3 length: 12 residues. The CDR3 spells CASSLGRDQQFF. The CDR3 DNA is TGTGCCAGCAGCTTAGGCAGGGATCAGCAGTTCTTC.

The V call is TRBV19, the J call TRBJ2-2; D is unclear. The V end was cut by 3 bases, the J end by 5 bases, with 4 bases between. CDR1 and CDR2 from the germline V gene are LNHDA and SQIVND (reference sequence). The CDR3 loop spans 12 amino acids. The CDR3 DNA sequence: TGTGCCAGTAGTATCAATACCGGGGAGCTGTTTTTT. This sequence encodes CASSINTGELFF.

This clone has more than one count but fewer than ten. CDR3 sequence: CASSTKTGLSTNYGYTF. The CDR3 DNA sequence: TGTGCCAGTAGCACTAAAACGGGACTTTCCACTAACTATGGCTACACCTTC. The chain recombines TRBV19 with TRBJ1-2; weak D call: TRBD1 (5 bases). Germline V gives CDR1 LNHDA, CDR2 SQIVND (reference sequence). V shed 6 bases and J shed 0 bases, with 20 bases lying between them. This CDR3 region has 17 residues.

The CDR3 DNA reads as TGCGCCAGCAGCCTAACAGGGAGCTCCTATAATTCACCCCTCCACTTT. It yields the protein CASSLTGSSYNSPLHF. The rearrangement joins TRBV4-3 to TRBJ1-6; tentatively, D is TRBD1 (6 bases). Trimming shortened V by 4 bases and J by 0 bases, and 10 bases separated the two germline ends. The germline gives CDR1 LGHNA, CDR2 YSLEER. The CDR3 contains 16 residues.

The chain employs TRBV5-1 and TRBJ1-1, with D maybe TRBD1 (5 bases). Germline CDR1 SGHRS, CDR2 YFSETQ. This CDR3 contains 13 residues. V was cut by 0 bases and J by 7 bases, with 10 bases left in between. In DNA form, the CDR3 reads TGCGCCAGCAGCTTGGGTGGGGGGAATGAAGCTTTCTTT. Its protein product is CASSLGGGNEAFF.

The rearrangement links TRBV6-2 or TRBV6-3 to TRBJ1-2; no clear D gene. V shed 5 bases and J shed 8 bases, with 15 bases lying between them. Germline V gene sequence: CDR1 MNHEY, CDR2 SVGEGT. The CDR3 extends over 13 amino acids. CDR3 in DNA: TGTGCCAGCAGTACAACCAGTCCAGCGGGCTACACCTTC. Encoded protein: CASSTTSPAGYTF.

The chain employs TRBV24-1 and TRBJ2-5; TRBD1 agrees at 10 bases. Germline assignment: CDR1 KGHDR and CDR2 SFDVKD. The CDR3 is 16 amino acids. V lost 0 bases and J lost 4; bases outside the gene matches: 4. The CDR3 reads CATSDLRDRGRETQYF. For the CDR3, the DNA is TGTGCCACCAGTGATTTGCGGGACAGGGGTCGAGAGACCCAGTACTTC.

The CDR3 region is CASSEWGTGELFF. The CDR3 region has the DNA TGTGCCAGCAGTGAATGGGGTACCGGGGAGCTGTTTTTT. The chain is built from TRBV2 and TRBJ2-2; no clear D. The germline gives CDR1 SNHLY, CDR2 FYNNEI. Trimming stripped 2 bases from V and 5 bases from J, with 6 bases between. The CDR3 runs 13 residues. Using reference TRBV2 and TRBJ2-2 for the parts outside the CDR3, the full variable domain is EPEVTQTPSHQVTQMGQEVILRCVPISNHLYFYWYRQILGQKVEFLVSFYNNEISEKSEIFDDQFSVERPDGSNFTLKIRSTKLEDSAMYFCASSEWGTGELFFGEGSRLTVL.

The J gene is TRBJ2-7, the V gene TRBV4-3, with 8 bases fitting TRBD1. V lost 4 bases to trimming and J lost 3 bases; unmatched junction nucleotides: 8. This CDR3 has 15 amino acids. Germline V gives CDR1 LGHNA, CDR2 YSLEER. CDR3 sequence: CASSPGQGVYYEQYF. As DNA, the CDR3 is TGCGCCAGCAGCCCCGGACAGGGAGTATACTACGAGCAGTACTTC.

This clone was detected only a few times. This chain uses TRBV2 with TRBJ1-5; a possible D gene is TRBD1 (6 bases). Trimming took off 1 base at V and 0 bases at J, with 7 bases between the two ends. From germline, CDR1 is SNHLY and CDR2 FYNNEI. The CDR3 extends over 15 amino acids. DNA of the CDR3: TGTGCCAGCAGTGAAGACAGGGATAGCAATCAGCCCCAGCATTTT. Encoded protein: CASSEDRDSNQPQHF.

V usage is TRBV4-3 and J usage is TRBJ2-1; 7 nucleotides agree with TRBD1. The CDR3 is made up of 16 amino acids. The ends lost 2 bases at V and 8 bases at J; junction bases unmatched: 12. CDR1 is LGHNA and CDR2 is YSLEER in the germline V gene. This CDR3 is CASSQPDRANIDEQFF. The CDR3 DNA follows: TGCGCCAGCAGCCAACCCGACAGGGCCAATATCGATGAGCAGTTCTTC.

The chain is built from TRBV2 and TRBJ1-5, with TRBD1 as a possible D gene (6 bases). The CDR3 sequence is 15 residues long. V was cut by 5 bases and J by 0 bases, with 11 bases left in between. CDR1 and CDR2 from the germline V gene are SNHLY and FYNNEI. The CDR3, as DNA: TGTGCCAGCAGTCGGGACAAACATAGCAATCAGCCCCAGCATTTT. It codes for CASSRDKHSNQPQHF. The full variable domain, with the rest looked up from reference TRBV2 and TRBJ1-5, is EPEVTQTPSHQVTQMGQEVILRCVPISNHLYFYWYRQILGQKVEFLVSFYNNEISEKSEIFDDQFSVERPDGSNFTLKIRSTKLEDSAMYFCASSRDKHSNQPQHFGDGTRLSIL.

This clone was found a few times. The chain couples TRBV18 to TRBJ1-4, with 7 bases identical to TRBD1. Trimming took 4 bases from V and 8 from J; bases not matched to a gene: 4. CDR3 length: 13 amino acids. Germline lookup yields CDR1 KGHSH and CDR2 LQKENI. CDR3: CASSRGQDEKLFF. DNA of the CDR3: TGTGCCAGCTCACGAGGACAGGACGAAAAACTGTTTTTT.

This sequence joins TRBV6-1 and TRBJ2-2; no reliable D call. The V gene's germline CDR1 is MNHNS and CDR2 SASEGT. The CDR3 runs to 11 residues. V was shortened by 3 bases and J by 8 bases, with 4 bases between the two germline ends. The CDR3 spells CASSEQGELFF. CDR3 DNA sequence: TGTGCCAGCAGTGAGCAGGGGGAGCTGTTTTTT.

V usage is TRBV7-9 and J usage is TRBJ1-3; weak D call: TRBD1 (5 bases). The CDR3 runs to 17 residues. V was pared by 1 base and J by 0 bases, with 13 bases between. Germline loops: CDR1 SEHNR, CDR2 FQNEAQ (reference sequence). In nucleotides, the CDR3 is TGTGCCAGCAGCTTAGGCAAGGGGACCAGCTCTGGAAACACCATATATTTT. Residues: CASSLGKGTSSGNTIYF.